This T cell receptor beta chain was obtained from a study of PD-1 blockade in classical Hodgkin lymphoma. Overall study findings and caveats: The authors excluded patients who started nivolumab under 1 year after ASCT. When set against healthy donors, newly diagnosed patients were reported to show lower baseline TCR diversity.

The protocol was immunoSEQ multiplex PCR, while the TCRdb copy is restricted to in-frame clones and leaves out a portion. The data contain 10,000 to 15,000 clones, roughly 89% of them singletons. Details on this clone: The target antigen is unknown.

All the patients suffered relapse after autologous stem cell transplantation, and brentuximab vedotin exposure differed. The germline V gene encodes CDR1 SEHNR and CDR2 FQNEAQ (reference sequence). Trimming took 6 bases from V and 8 from J; bases not matched to a gene: 8. This CDR3 comprises 13 residues. Sequenced material: peripheral blood mononuclear cells (PBMCs), taken at baseline. J is TRBJ1-2 and V is TRBV7-9, with 8 positions matching TRBD1. This sequence originates from a human donor with classical Hodgkin lymphoma. CDR3 residues: CASRIGQGDGYTF. Written as DNA, the CDR3 is TGTGCCAGCAGGATCGGACAGGGAGACGGCTACACCTTC.